The rows below give T cell receptor beta chains drawn from one sample of a study of CD8 T cells in Susac syndrome. A single record per CDR3 protein comes from TCRdb applying MiXCR to the immunoSEQ multiplex PCR reads. The sample records about 170,000 distinct CDR3 sequences, approximately 94% being singletons. Sequencing input: CD4+ T cells from PBMCs. The receptors originated from a human donor with multiple sclerosis. Each CDR3 is given with its conserved first and last residue. A D gene is named only where the DNA matches it firmly. Clone size is not always given. Where it is, it says once, few, many or a class for expanded clones.

V gene: TRBV4-3; D gene: TRBD2; clone size: .; J gene: TRBJ2-3; CDR3 DNA: TGCGCCAGCAGCCAACGACTAGCGGGAGGGGGAGATACGCAGTATTTT; CDR3 protein: CASSQRLAGGGDTQYF
V gene: TRBV7-2; D gene: TRBD2; clone size: .; J gene: TRBJ2-3; CDR3 DNA: TGTGCCAGCAGCCCCCGCTCCCCTAGCGGAGGAGTGAGGTCAGATACGCAGTATTTT; CDR3 protein: CASSPRSPSGGVRSDTQYF
V gene: TRBV5-1; D gene: TRBD2; clone size: .; J gene: TRBJ2-5; CDR3 DNA: TGCGCCAGCAGCTTGGCCAACGGGCTAGCGGGATTGGAGACCCAGTACTTC; CDR3 protein: CASSLANGLAGLETQYF
V gene: TRBV5-1; D gene: TRBD1; clone size: .; J gene: TRBJ2-5; CDR3 DNA: TGCGCCAGCAGCTTGGGGGACAGGGGGTCCGGGGAGACCCAGTACTTC; CDR3 protein: CASSLGDRGSGETQYF
V gene: TRBV7-2; D gene: .; clone size: .; J gene: TRBJ1-1; CDR3 DNA: TGTGCCAGCAGCTTAGGAGTGGGAACTGAAGCTTTCTTT; CDR3 protein: CASSLGVGTEAFF
V gene: TRBV30; D gene: .; clone size: .; J gene: TRBJ2-5; CDR3 DNA: TGTGCCTGGAGTCCCGGGACGGGAACGGCGGCGACCCAGTACTTC; CDR3 protein: CAWSPGTGTAATQYF
V gene: TRBV11-2; D gene: .; clone size: .; J gene: TRBJ2-1; CDR3 DNA: TGTGCCAGCAGCTTCCTAGACAGGCATAACAATGAGCAGTTCTTC; CDR3 protein: CASSFLDRHNNEQFF
V gene: TRBV30; D gene: .; clone size: .; J gene: TRBJ1-2; CDR3 DNA: TGTGCCTGGAGTCCGCCGGTGAGGGAGGGCTACACCTTC; CDR3 protein: CAWSPPVREGYTF
V gene: TRBV2; D gene: TRBD2; clone size: .; J gene: TRBJ2-7; CDR3 DNA: TGTGCCAGCAAGGTAGCGGGACCGAACTCCTACGAGCAGTACTTC; CDR3 protein: CASKVAGPNSYEQYF
V gene: TRBV20-1; D gene: TRBD1; clone size: .; J gene: TRBJ1-4; CDR3 DNA: TGCAGTGCTAGAGAGACAGGGAGGGGTGAAAAACTGTTTTTT; CDR3 protein: CSARETGRGEKLFF
V gene: TRBV7-2; D gene: .; clone size: .; J gene: TRBJ2-7; CDR3 DNA: TGTGCCAGCAGCTTAGCTTTACGCTACGAGCAGTACTTC; CDR3 protein: CASSLALRYEQYF
V gene: TRBV5-1; D gene: .; clone size: .; J gene: TRBJ2-5; CDR3 DNA: TGCGCCAGCAGCGCCCAACTCGCGGTAGGGGAGACCCAGTACTTC; CDR3 protein: CASSAQLAVGETQYF
V gene: TRBV12-3/TRBV12-4; D gene: .; clone size: .; J gene: TRBJ2-3; CDR3 DNA: TGTGCCAGCATCCCCGGAGGGAGCACAGATACGCAGTATTTT; CDR3 protein: CASIPGGSTDTQYF
V gene: TRBV19; D gene: .; clone size: once; J gene: TRBJ2-2; CDR3 DNA: TGTGCCAGTAGTATAGGGCAGTCCCCCGGGGAGCTGTTTTTT; CDR3 protein: CASSIGQSPGELFF
V gene: TRBV27; D gene: .; clone size: .; J gene: TRBJ1-5; CDR3 DNA: TGTGCCAGCAGTCTACAGGATGGCAATCAGCCCCAGCATTTT; CDR3 protein: CASSLQDGNQPQHF
V gene: TRBV7-9; D gene: TRBD2; clone size: .; J gene: TRBJ2-1; CDR3 DNA: TGTGCCAGCAGGCCTTCCGGGGCTAGCGGGGGTGCGGCTGAGCAGTTCTTC; CDR3 protein: CASRPSGASGGAAEQFF
V gene: TRBV12-3/TRBV12-4; D gene: TRBD1; clone size: .; J gene: TRBJ2-6; CDR3 DNA: TGTGCCAGCAGTTTGCAGGGGGAGGCCAACGTCCTGACTTTC; CDR3 protein: CASSLQGEANVLTF